This T cell receptor beta chain was profiled in a study of T cell clonality in common variable immunodeficiency. This clone was counted at least ten times. Its antigen is as yet unknown. The CDR3 end lies 3 residues beyond the end of the read and is filled in from the germline J gene. Study results and caveats: Fewer TCRbeta clones were shared among CVID subjects than controls. In common variable immunodeficiency, TCR beta chains reportedly carried fewer deletions and N-nucleotide insertions. Compared with healthy controls, CVID subjects showed increased TCRbeta clonality, mostly in about a third.

Most patients and controls had Caucasian heritage. V shed 4 bases and J shed 6 bases, with 17 bases lying between them. CDR1 is SGHRS, CDR2 YFSETQ, per germline. This CDR3 spans 14 amino acids. TCRdb's table, derived via immunoSEQ multiplex PCR, lists solely in-frame clones and lacks some. The sample is made up of tens of thousands of clones, none counted only once. The receptor comes from a person aged 18 to 75 in good health. The chain uses TRBV5-1 and TRBJ2-7; possibly TRBD1 for D (5 bases). The sequenced sample was peripheral blood mononuclear cells. Partial CDR3 DNA: TGCGCCAGCAGCAAGGGCGACGGAAGGGGCGAG. Its translation: CASSKGDGRGE. The full CDR3 protein is CASSKGDGRGEQYF. Looking up the rest from reference TRBV5-1 and TRBJ2-7 gives the full variable domain: KAGVTQTPRYLIKTRGQQVTLSCSPISGHRSVSWYQQTPGQGLQFLFEYFSETQRNKGNFPGRFSGRQFSNSRSEMNVSTLELGDSALYLCASSKGDGRGEQYFGPGTRLTVT.